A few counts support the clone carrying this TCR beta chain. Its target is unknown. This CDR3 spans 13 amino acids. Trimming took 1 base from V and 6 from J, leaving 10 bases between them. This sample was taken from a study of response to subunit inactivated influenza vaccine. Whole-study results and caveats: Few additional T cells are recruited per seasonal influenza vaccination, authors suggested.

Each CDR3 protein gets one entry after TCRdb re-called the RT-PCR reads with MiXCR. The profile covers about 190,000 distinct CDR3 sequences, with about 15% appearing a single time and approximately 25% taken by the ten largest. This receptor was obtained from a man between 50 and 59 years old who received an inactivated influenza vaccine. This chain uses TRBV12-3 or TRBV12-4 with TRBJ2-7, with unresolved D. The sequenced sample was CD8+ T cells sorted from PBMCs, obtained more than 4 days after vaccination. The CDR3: CASSLGELGEQYF. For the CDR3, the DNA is TGTGCCAGCAGTTTAGGTGAACTGGGCGAGCAGTACTTC.